What follows is one T cell receptor beta chain and its context. Its antigen has not been determined. Base qualities are not at hand, and no much larger clone is one base apart. The CDR3, from cysteine to phenylalanine, totals 12 residues. Only the CDR3 DNA stays, 36 bases, in frame from base 1. The germline V gene provides CDR1 SQVTM and CDR2 ANQGSEA. V loses 7 bases of germline sequence and J loses 3 bases, and the interval between the two ends is 12 bases. PBMCs were isolated by Ficoll-Paque density gradient centrifugation. This record belongs to a study of T-cell memory formation after mild COVID-19 listed by TCRdb under 2021. Context from the whole study: TCR sequence clusters from the two donors were largely donor specific. Longitudinal TCRalpha and TCRbeta repertoire sequencing tracked T-cell clones expanding and contracting after mild COVID-19 in a couple of donors. The cohort was made up of two young adult volunteers, one female and one male, who were previously healthy.

The instrument given in TCRdb is Illumina NovaSeq 6000. TCRalpha and TCRbeta cDNA libraries were constructed by 5'RACE with constant-segment primers, with sample barcodes and unique molecular identifiers being introduced. RNA was extracted from every sample with Trizol reagent. Library amplification was performed in two PCR steps, and a second sample barcode and Illumina TruSeq adapters were introduced in the second step. The libraries were sequenced on an Illumina NovaSeq using 2 x 150 bp paired-end reads. The original pipeline was this. With migec v1.2.7, reads were demultiplexed and then collapsed into UMI-guided consensus sequences. Using mixcr v2.1.11, UMI consensuses were aligned to TRA and TRB V and J templates and then assembled into clonotypes. A clonotype was counted as expanded or contracted only when both edgeR and NoisET called the clonotype significant, with the noise models trained on biological replicates. For edgeR calls, the thresholds were a false discovery rate-adjusted p below 0.01 and a log2 fold-change of 1. As an exploratory analysis of dynamics, PCA with hierarchical clustering was applied to max-normalized trajectories of the 1000 most abundant clonotypes. The CD4 or CD8 phenotype of responding clones was assigned using the separately sequenced CD4+ and CD8+ repertoires. TCRdb trimmed public reads at Q25 via fastp, called clones via MiXCR and kept in-frame beta chains. A single entry per CDR3 protein holds the most common genes and DNA from its merged rows. TCRdb, not the authors, supplied the V and J calls. For this sample there are 400,000 to 500,000 distinct CDR3 sequences; approximately 20% appear just once. The leading ten clones occupy more than 8% of the sample.

Overall study results and their limits: SARS-CoV-2 specificity of the second-wave clones peaking on day 37 was not confirmed. Some responding clones were detected in pre-infection memory, suggesting pre-existing cross-reactive memory T cells joined the SARS-CoV-2 response. The study included only a couple of mild cases, and larger cohorts that include severe cases with pre-infection samples were judged to be necessary. Balanced CD4/CD8 phenotypes were observed for clones contracting from day 15 to 85, whereas a bias towards CD4+ was observed for a second wave of clones expanding from day 15 to 37. Contracting CD4+ clones turned up mainly in the CM and EM memory subsets, whereas EMRA was where CD8+ clones were enriched.

The chain is encoded by TRBV29-1 joined to TRBJ1-1; the D segment could be TRBD1, given 6 matching bases. The receptor was derived from an adult woman who had mild COVID-19 (a few samples of this study predate the infection). The sample titles of this study are shuffled in the database, so cell type and time point are left out; the donor was told from shared clones. What was sequenced was PBMCs or a T cell subset sorted from them (not recorded which). The nucleotide sequence is TGCAGCGCGTCGGGGGGCTACACTGAAGCTTTCTTT. It translates to CSASGGYTEAFF.